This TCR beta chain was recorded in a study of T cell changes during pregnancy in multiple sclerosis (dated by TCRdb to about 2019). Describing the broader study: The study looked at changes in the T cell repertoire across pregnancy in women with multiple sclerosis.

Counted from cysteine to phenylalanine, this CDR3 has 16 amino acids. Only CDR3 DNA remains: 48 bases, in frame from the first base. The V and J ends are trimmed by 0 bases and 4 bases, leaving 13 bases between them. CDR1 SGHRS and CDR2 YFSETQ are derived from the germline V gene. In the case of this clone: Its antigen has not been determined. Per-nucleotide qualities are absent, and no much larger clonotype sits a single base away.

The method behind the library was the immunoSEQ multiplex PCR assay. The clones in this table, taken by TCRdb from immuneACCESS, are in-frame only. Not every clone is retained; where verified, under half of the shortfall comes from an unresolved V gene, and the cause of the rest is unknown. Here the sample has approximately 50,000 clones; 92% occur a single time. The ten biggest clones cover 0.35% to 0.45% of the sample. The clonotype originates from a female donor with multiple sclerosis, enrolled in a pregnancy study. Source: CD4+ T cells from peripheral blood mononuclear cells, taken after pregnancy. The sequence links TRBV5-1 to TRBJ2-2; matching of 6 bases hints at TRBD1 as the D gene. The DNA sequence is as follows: TGCGCCAGCAGCTTGGTAGGCAGGGGCCCCACCGGGGAGCTGTTTTTT. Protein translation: CASSLVGRGPTGELFF.